This T cell receptor (beta chain) was recovered during a study of radiotherapy plus CTLA-4 blockade in lung cancer. Overall study: Among patients, over 15% showed objective responses, and over 30% had disease control.

Study-wide points: Early blood T cell clone changes and increased post-radiation serum interferon-beta were reportedly the strongest response predictors. Radiotherapy plus ipilimumab was followed by expansion in blood of tumor-derived TCR clones.

This table comes from immunoSEQ multiplex PCR, and its TCRdb copy is limited to in-frame clones, with some not included. The profile shows some 46,000 clones, approximately 78% of them singletons. The J segment lost 0 bases and the V segment lost 3 bases, leaving 1 base of the junction unmatched. This CDR3 has 15 residues. Per germline, CDR1 MNHEY and CDR2 SMNVEV (reference sequence). To note about this clone: The antigen is unknown.

The sample here was peripheral blood, taken from a patient treated with radiotherapy plus ipilimumab. The TCR was taken from a human donor with non-small cell lung cancer who had stable disease on radiotherapy plus ipilimumab. The J gene is TRBJ2-7, the V gene TRBV27, with TRBD1 matching over 11 bases. DNA of the CDR3: TGTGCCAGCAGTTTTGGGACAGGGGGCTCCTACGAGCAGTACTTC. This gives the protein CASSFGTGGSYEQYF.